The 9 T cell receptor beta chains below come from one sample, sequenced in a study of blood T cell repertoires in COVID-19 (dated by TCRdb to the early 2020s). The library was made by the immunoSEQ multiplex PCR assay. This immuneACCESS table, as held by TCRdb, lists in-frame sequences with V and J called but not all clones. Of the missing ones, under half trace to an unresolved V gene in checked studies; the others have no known cause. This sample lists approximately 490,000 clones; around 87% were detected once. The top ten hold 0.7% of the sample. The sequenced sample consisted of PBMCs or T cells enriched from blood (not recorded which). Source of these receptors: a woman aged 18-29 years who had recovered from COVID-19.

The chain combines TRBV15 with TRBJ2-3; 9 bases map to TRBD2. The CDR3 sequence is 16 residues long. Germline V gene lookup returns CDR1 LNHNV and CDR2 YYDKDF (reference sequence). The V and J ends lost 1 base and 2 bases, in that order; junction bases with no gene match: 4. The CDR3 DNA reads as TGTGCCACCAGCAGAGGCCTAGCGGGGATCACAGATACGCAGTATTTT. Protein sequence: CATSRGLAGITDTQYF.

The chain carries TRBV6-5 and TRBJ2-7, with TRBD1 matching over 9 bases. With V trimmed by 5 bases and J by 5 bases, 4 bases remained unmatched. Germline V lookup: CDR1 MNHEY, CDR2 SVGAGI. The CDR3 loop spans 13 amino acids. CDR3 sequence reads: CASSPWDRDEQYF. In nucleotides, the CDR3 is TGTGCCAGCAGTCCTTGGGACAGGGACGAGCAGTACTTC.

The chain joins TRBV11-2 to TRBJ2-3; 7 nucleotides agree with TRBD2. The CDR3 is made up of 13 amino acids. The V gene end was trimmed by 6 bases and the J gene end by 4 bases; junction bases not matched to a gene: 4. In germline, CDR1 is SGHAT, CDR2 FQNNGV. CDR3 sequence (DNA): TGTGCCAGCAGTTGGGGGGGTGCAGATACGCAGTATTTT. It specifies CASSWGGADTQYF.

The chain recombines TRBV9 with TRBJ2-5; 8 nucleotides align to TRBD1. V lost 3 bases, J lost 5 bases, and 9 bases stayed unmatched. Per germline, CDR1 SGDLS and CDR2 YYNGEE. This CDR3 has 15 amino acids. CDR3 DNA: TGTGCCAGCAGCGAACGGACAGGGCTCAGGGAGACCCAGTACTTC. Translated: CASSERTGLRETQYF.

The chain links TRBV7-8 to TRBJ1-2, with 8 bases identical to TRBD1. CDR1 and CDR2 (germline): SGHVS, FQNEAQ. V was pared by 4 bases and J by 3 bases, with 7 bases of the junction left unmatched. This CDR3 has 15 residues. Here the CDR3 reads CASSWTGRFDYGYTF. CDR3 in DNA: TGTGCCAGCAGCTGGACAGGGCGATTTGACTATGGCTACACCTTC. The entire variable domain, with the rest obtained from reference TRBV7-8 and TRBJ1-2, is as follows: GAGVSQSPRYKVAKRGQDVALRCDPISGHVSLFWYQQALGQGPEFLTYFQNEAQLDKSGLPSDRFFAERPEGSVSTLKIQRTQQEDSAVYLCASSWTGRFDYGYTFGSGTRLTVV.

The genes are TRBV18 and TRBJ1-1; D unclear. The germline V gene has CDR1 KGHSH and CDR2 LQKENI. Trimming shortened V by 3 bases and J by 5 bases, and 10 bases separated the two germline ends. There are 13 residues in the CDR3. As DNA, the CDR3 is TGTGCCAGCTCACCCTCAAGCGGGACTGAAGCTTTCTTT. It is translated as CASSPSSGTEAFF.

This chain joins TRBV3-1 (or the pseudogene TRBV3-2) and TRBJ2-3; 8 nucleotides match TRBD2. CDR3 length: 16 residues. After removal of 0 bases from V and 5 bases from J, the junction contained 7 bases not matched to a gene. The germline gives CDR1 LGHDT, CDR2 YNNKEL (reference sequence). CDR3 coding DNA: TGTGCCAGCAGCCAAGAGGCGGGGGGCCTTGGAGATACGCAGTATTTT. Translation gives CASSQEAGGLGDTQYF.

J is TRBJ1-1 and V is TRBV12-3 or TRBV12-4; TRBD1 might be the D (5 bases). This CDR3 comprises 12 residues. V was pared by 7 bases and J by 8 bases, with 14 bases between. The CDR3 loop is CASTWGGGEAFF. The CDR3 DNA is TGTGCCAGCACCTGGGGGGGAGGGGAAGCTTTCTTT.

The chain couples TRBV5-8 to TRBJ1-1; the D is unclear. Germline assignment: CDR1 SGHTS and CDR2 YDEGEE. V lost 9 bases and J 0 bases, leaving 12 bases between the germline ends. This CDR3 contains 13 residues. In DNA form, the CDR3 reads TGTGCCACCACCTATGGGCTGAACACTGAAGCTTTCTTT. Translating gives CATTYGLNTEAFF.